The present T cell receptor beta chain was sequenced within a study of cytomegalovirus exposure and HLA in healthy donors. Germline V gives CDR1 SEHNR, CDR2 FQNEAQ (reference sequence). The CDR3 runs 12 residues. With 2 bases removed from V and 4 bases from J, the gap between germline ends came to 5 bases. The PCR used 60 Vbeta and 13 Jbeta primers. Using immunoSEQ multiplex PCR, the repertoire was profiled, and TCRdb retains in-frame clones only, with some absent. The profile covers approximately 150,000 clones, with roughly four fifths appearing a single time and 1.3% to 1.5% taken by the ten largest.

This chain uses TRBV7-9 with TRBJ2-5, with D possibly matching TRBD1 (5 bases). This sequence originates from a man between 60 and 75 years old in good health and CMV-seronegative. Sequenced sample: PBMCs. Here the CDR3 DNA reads TGTGCCAGCAGCTTAAGGGGAGAGACCCAGTACTTC. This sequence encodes CASSLRGETQYF.